Below, one TCR beta chain is given with its context. Sequencing used immunoSEQ multiplex PCR; TCRdb keeps in-frame clones, though not all of them. The table shows under 20,000 clones, with 85% occurring only once. This record belongs to a study of somatic mutations in cytotoxic T cells in rheumatoid arthritis. V lost 4 bases to trimming and J lost 6 bases; unmatched junction nucleotides: 3. Looked up from germline, CDR1 is SNHLY and CDR2 is FYNNEI. The CDR3 runs 12 residues. This receptor was taken from a woman aged 40 to 50 with rheumatoid arthritis. Sequenced input: CD8+ T cells sorted from blood. The chain carries TRBV2 and TRBJ2-7, with 7 bases that match TRBD2. CDR3 region: CASSAGGGEQYF. In DNA, the CDR3 is TGTGCCAGCAGTGCGGGGGGAGGCGAGCAGTACTTC.